Shown below are 6 T cell receptor beta chains from a single sample sequenced in a study of blood T cell repertoires in COVID-19. The data were produced by immunoSEQ multiplex PCR, yet TCRdb's version contains in-frame clones alone and is incomplete. The repertoire holds roughly 300,000 clones, over 75% seen once, with under 11% in the top ten. The sample taken for sequencing was PBMCs or T cells enriched from blood (not recorded which). The source of these receptors is a woman between 18 and 29 years old who had recovered from COVID-19.

The V call is TRBV10-2, the J call TRBJ1-5, with D tentatively TRBD1 (5 bases). V was shortened by 5 bases and J by 3 bases, with 14 bases between the two germline ends. Germline CDR1 and CDR2: WSHSY and SAAADI. This CDR3 has 15 residues. The CDR3 sequence: CASSPMGRDNQPQHF. In nucleotides, the CDR3 is TGCGCCAGCAGTCCCATGGGGCGCGACAATCAGCCCCAGCATTTT.

The sample holds a few counts of this clone. This chain joins TRBV6-1 and TRBJ2-1, with D unclear. The CDR3 loop spans 15 amino acids. The germline gives CDR1 MNHNS, CDR2 SASEGT. V lost 2 bases and J 4 bases, leaving 12 bases between the germline ends. This CDR3 reads CASSEPGTPYNEQFF. In DNA, the CDR3 is TGTGCCAGCAGTGAACCAGGTACCCCTTACAATGAGCAGTTCTTC.

This clone was observed a single time. The V gene is TRBV6-5, the J gene TRBJ1-2; 9 positions match TRBD1. The junction had 8 bases not matched to a gene; V was cut back by 7 bases and J by 8 bases. Germline V lookup: CDR1 MNHEY, CDR2 SVGAGI. CDR3 length: 13 residues. The CDR3 region has the DNA TGTGCCAGCACTTATACAGGGGGCGCGGGCTACACCTTC. The encoded protein is CASTYTGGAGYTF.

This clone was detected a few times. The rearrangement joins TRBV10-1 to TRBJ2-2; no reliable D call. Trimming left V 0 bases short and J 8 bases short, with 10 bases between. The CDR3 totals 14 residues. The germline CDR1 and CDR2 sequences are WNHNN and SYGVQD (reference sequence). The CDR3 sequence: CASSESTQLGELFF. CDR3 bases: TGCGCCAGCAGTGAGTCGACTCAGCTTGGGGAGCTGTTTTTT.

As regards this clone: The same CDR3 is also encoded by other DNA sequences in this sample. The chain is built from TRBV5-1 and TRBJ2-2, with 11 bases aligning to TRBD2. V dropped 3 bases and J dropped 4; count of bases not matched to a gene: 5. The CDR3 runs 16 residues. CDR1 is SGHRS, CDR2 YFSETQ, per germline. Written as DNA, the CDR3 is TGCGCCAGCAGCTCCACTAGCGGGAGTAGCACCGGGGAGCTGTTTTTT. Translated, it gives CASSSTSGSSTGELFF.

The CDR3 reads CASSPGQVEDYGYTF. Here the CDR3 DNA reads TGTGCCAGCTCGCCTGGACAGGTGGAGGACTATGGCTACACCTTC. The V gene is TRBV18, the J gene TRBJ1-2, with 7 bases matching TRBD1. The CDR3 covers 15 residues. Per the germline V gene, CDR1 is KGHSH and CDR2 is LQKENI. V shed 6 bases, J shed 3 bases, and the junction held 10 bases outside the gene matches.